The 30 T cell receptor beta chains below all came from one sample that was sequenced in a study of intratumoral heterogeneity in liver cancer. Assay: immunoSEQ multiplex PCR; the TCRdb copy retains only in-frame clones and omits some. This sample has roughly 6,000 clones; approximately 73% occur once, and the top ten carry roughly 23%. This sample comprised tumor-adjacent normal tissue, obtained before any cancer treatment. The receptor set was obtained from a man aged 65 to 85 with hepatocellular carcinoma.

The chain joins TRBV5-1 to TRBJ1-4; 8 nucleotides agree with TRBD1. V lost 4 bases and J lost 0; bases outside the gene matches: 2. Germline V gives CDR1 SGHRS, CDR2 YFSETQ. This CDR3 spans 15 amino acids. CDR3: CASSTQGATNEKLFF. The CDR3 nucleotides are TGCGCCAGCAGCACACAGGGGGCAACTAATGAAAAACTGTTTTTT. Supplemented by reference TRBV5-1 and TRBJ1-4, the full variable domain reads KAGVTQTPRYLIKTRGQQVTLSCSPISGHRSVSWYQQTPGQGLQFLFEYFSETQRNKGNFPGRFSGRQFSNSRSEMNVSTLELGDSALYLCASSTQGATNEKLFFGSGTQLSVL.

The chain employs TRBV27 and TRBJ2-5; TRBD1 matches at 9 bases. This CDR3 is 14 amino acids long. Germline V gives CDR1 MNHEY, CDR2 SMNVEV (reference sequence). V trimming: 2 bases; J trimming: 5 bases; junction bases outside the gene matches: 3. CDR3 nucleotide sequence: TGTGCCAGCAGTTTAGGGACAGGGTATGAGACCCAGTACTTC. Translation gives CASSLGTGYETQYF.

This clone was recorded once. The gene calls are TRBV6-5 and TRBJ2-7, with a tentative D call TRBD2 (6 bases). V lost 5 bases and J lost 3, with 14 bases in between. CDR3 length: 14 residues. In germline, CDR1 is MNHEY, CDR2 SVGAGI. In nucleotides, the CDR3 is TGTGCCAGCAGTCGTACCGGGACTTTCTACGAGCAGTACGTC. Its translation is CASSRTGTFYEQYV.

The CDR3 DNA follows: TGTGCCAGCAGTTACGGTACTGAAGCTTTCTTT. Translated, it gives CASSYGTEAFF. This chain links TRBV6-5 with TRBJ1-1; D is unresolved. The V end lost 2 bases, the J end lost 5 bases, and 3 bases lay between the germline ends. The germline V gene has CDR1 MNHEY and CDR2 SVGAGI. This CDR3 spans 11 amino acids.

The V gene is TRBV4-3, the J gene TRBJ2-2; 7 bases map to TRBD1. The germline gives CDR1 LGHNA, CDR2 YSLEER. The J segment lost 5 bases and the V segment lost 5 bases, leaving 8 bases of the junction unmatched. CDR3 size: 15 residues. The CDR3 loop reads CASSNRDRRTGELFF. For the CDR3, the DNA is TGCGCCAGCAGCAACCGGGACAGAAGGACCGGGGAGCTGTTTTTT.

This clone is medium-sized (0.01 to 0.1%) in the sample. The chain joins TRBV7-9 to TRBJ2-7, with a tentative D call TRBD1 (5 bases). Looked up from germline, CDR1 is SEHNR and CDR2 is FQNEAQ (reference sequence). The CDR3 length is 15 residues. With 2 bases removed from V and 3 bases from J, the gap between germline ends came to 14 bases. CDR3 region: CASSLQGLGFYEQYF. The DNA for the CDR3 is TGTGCCAGCAGCTTACAGGGCCTCGGCTTCTACGAGCAGTACTTC.

The rearrangement joins TRBV15 to TRBJ2-3, with D uncertain. Trimming took off 5 bases at V and 2 bases at J, with 14 bases between the two ends. This CDR3 region has 15 residues. Germline loops: CDR1 LNHNV, CDR2 YYDKDF (reference sequence). The CDR3 sequence: CATSAATDNTDTQYF. Written as DNA, the CDR3 is TGTGCCACCAGCGCCGCGACTGATAACACAGATACGCAGTATTTT.

This clone appeared once. The chain links TRBV7-9 to TRBJ1-1; the D is unclear. This CDR3 comprises 12 residues. Germline V gene data show CDR1 as SEHNR and CDR2 as FQNEAQ (reference sequence). Trimming pared 1 base from V and 8 bases from J, leaving 8 bases between. The CDR3 nucleotides are TGTGCCAGCAGCTTAGTTCGGCCGGAAGCTTTCTTT. Its protein is CASSLVRPEAFF. Variable domain in full (rest from reference TRBV7-9 and TRBJ1-1): DTGVSQNPRHKITKRGQNVTFRCDPISEHNRLYWYRQTLGQGPEFLTYFQNEAQLEKSRLLSDRFSAERPKGSFSTLEIQRTEQGDSAMYLCASSLVRPEAFFGQGTRLTVV.

This clone was seen a few times. V usage is TRBV4-3 and J usage is TRBJ2-1; 9 bases map to TRBD2. With V trimmed by 0 bases and J by 8 bases, 8 bases remained unmatched. CDR3 size: 16 residues. Per germline, CDR1 LGHNA and CDR2 YSLEER. The CDR3 bases are TGCGCCAGCAGCCAAGATCAAGGAGCGGGGGGCTATGAGCAGTTCTTC. It specifies CASSQDQGAGGYEQFF.

As for this clone: One junction end disagrees with the germline gene, perhaps due to a read error. The chain is built from TRBV7-7 and TRBJ2-1; 15 nucleotides align to TRBD2. Germline CDR1 reads SSHAT; CDR2 reads FNYEAQ (reference sequence). The CDR3 runs 18 residues. The CDR3 protein is CASSTEPGLAGGYNEQFF. CDR3 coding DNA: TGTGCTAGCAGCACGGAGCCGGGACTAGCGGGGGGCTACAATGAGCAGTTCTTC.

The CDR3 region is CASSLSGHGNQPQHF. CDR3 coding DNA: TGTGCCAGCTCACTTTCCGGGCATGGAAACCAGCCCCAGCATTTT. The chain links TRBV18 to TRBJ1-5; D is undetermined. Germline CDR1 reads KGHSH; CDR2 reads LQKENI. V lost 4 bases and J lost 7, with 17 bases in between. The CDR3 has 15 residues.

This rearrangement joins TRBV7-2 to TRBJ1-2; the match to TRBD1 covers 9 bases. The CDR3 contains 16 residues. Germline assignment: CDR1 SGHTA and CDR2 FQGNSA. V lost 5 bases, J lost 3 bases, and 10 bases stayed unmatched. The CDR3 here is CASSKAGQGKDYGYTF. CDR3 DNA: TGTGCCAGCAGCAAAGCGGGACAGGGAAAAGACTATGGCTACACCTTC. Full variable domain (rest looked up from reference TRBV7-2 and TRBJ1-2): GAGVSQSPSNKVTEKGKDVELRCDPISGHTALYWYRQSLGQGLEFLIYFQGNSAPDKSGLPSDRFSAERTGGSVSTLTIQRTQQEDSAVYLCASSKAGQGKDYGYTFGSGTRLTVV.

This sequence joins TRBV27 and TRBJ1-2; the D is unclear. Deletions cut 4 bases from V and 0 bases from J, with 15 bases between. This CDR3 region has 16 residues. Germline V gives CDR1 MNHEY, CDR2 SMNVEV (reference sequence). The CDR3 here is CASSSLPGLANYGYTF. The CDR3 bases are TGTGCCAGCAGTTCCCTTCCGGGCCTAGCTAACTATGGCTACACCTTC.

This sequence joins TRBV6-1 and TRBJ2-7; 10 bases agree with TRBD2. V trimming: 1 base; J trimming: 1 base; junction bases outside the gene matches: 7. In germline, CDR1 is MNHNS, CDR2 SASEGT. CDR3 size: 17 residues. CDR3 in amino acids: CASSEGLAGEFSYEQYF. The CDR3, as DNA: TGTGCCAGCAGTGAAGGGCTAGCGGGGGAATTTTCCTACGAGCAGTACTTC.

The gene calls are TRBV25-1 and TRBJ2-1, with TRBD1 identical over 7 bases. The CDR3 contains 12 residues. The trim removed 8 bases at V and 6 bases at J, leaving 4 bases unmatched. Germline V lookup: CDR1 MGHDK, CDR2 SYGVNS. The CDR3 spells CASSRGSNEQFF. The DNA of the CDR3 is TGTGCCAGCTCCAGGGGGTCCAATGAGCAGTTCTTC.

V and J are TRBV4-1 and TRBJ1-2; TRBD1 might be the D (6 bases). There are 17 residues in the CDR3. V lost 0 bases, J lost 4 bases, and 18 bases lay in between. CDR1 is MGHRA, CDR2 YSYEKL, per germline. As DNA, the CDR3 is TGCGCCAGCAGCCAAGATCCAGGGGCGGTTTCCGTCTATGGCTACACCTTC. Its translation is CASSQDPGAVSVYGYTF.

In its sample, this clone was seen a few times. V and J are TRBV10-2 and TRBJ2-1, with D hard to call. Germline V CDR1 and CDR2: WSHSY, SAAADI. CDR3 length equals 11 residues. The V end was cut by 5 bases, the J end by 6 bases, with 5 bases between. In DNA form, the CDR3 reads TGCGCCAGCAGTAGTGGCAATGAGCAGTTCTTC. This codes for CASSSGNEQFF.

This rearrangement joins TRBV4-2 to TRBJ2-2; TRBD2 agrees at 13 bases. The CDR3 has 19 amino acids. Germline CDR1 is LGHNA and CDR2 is YNFKEQ. V shed 6 bases and J 1 base; nucleotides not matched to a gene: 11. CDR3 sequence reads: CASRGTGTSGAKNTGELFF. In nucleotides, the CDR3 is TGTGCCAGCAGGGGCACCGGGACTAGCGGGGCCAAGAACACCGGGGAGCTGTTTTTT.

The V gene is TRBV3-1 (or the pseudogene TRBV3-2), the J gene TRBJ2-2; D is ambiguous. V dropped 8 bases and J dropped 1 base, with 8 bases sitting between them. Germline V gene data show CDR1 as LGHDT and CDR2 as YNNKEL (reference sequence). The CDR3 extends over 13 amino acids. In DNA form, the CDR3 reads TGTGCCAGCCGCTGGGGGAACACCGGGGAGCTGTTTTTT. It translates to CASRWGNTGELFF.

In this sample, this clone turned up a few times. One end of the junction is discordant with germline, which a read error may explain. This chain joins TRBV2 and TRBJ1-1; TRBD1 aligns across 7 bases. Germline-derived CDR1 and CDR2 are SNHLY and FYNNEI. The CDR3 has 11 residues. CDR3 coding DNA: TGTGCCAGCCCGGACAGGTACTTTAGAGGCTTT. Amino acid sequence: CASPDRYFRGF.

J is TRBJ2-1 and V is TRBV9, with TRBD2 matching 11 bases. CDR3 length equals 15 residues. From germline, CDR1 is SGDLS and CDR2 YYNGEE. J gave up 8 bases and V 0 bases, and 4 bases lay outside the gene matches. The chain's CDR3 is CASSVGGLAVDEQFF. CDR3 nucleotide sequence: TGTGCCAGCAGCGTAGGGGGACTAGCGGTCGATGAGCAGTTCTTC.

The gene calls are TRBV4-2 and TRBJ2-1; 7 nucleotides match TRBD1. Germline assignment: CDR1 LGHNA and CDR2 YNFKEQ. This CDR3 has 13 residues. V was clipped by 1 base and J by 9 bases; unmatched bases: 3. The CDR3 coding sequence is TGTGCCAGCAGCCAAGTTAGGACAGGTGAGCAGTTCTTC. As protein: CASSQVRTGEQFF.

The chain carries TRBV28 and TRBJ2-1; D gene uncertain. V gave up 4 bases and J gave up 12 bases, with 13 bases separating them. CDR1 is MDHEN and CDR2 is SYDVKM in the germline V gene. This CDR3 region has 12 residues. CDR3 amino acids: CASSYGLAWQFF. The CDR3 coding sequence is TGTGCCAGCAGTTATGGCCTGGCGTGGCAGTTCTTC.

The chain joins TRBV3-1 (or the pseudogene TRBV3-2) to TRBJ2-4; D may be TRBD1 (6 bases). Trimming stripped 5 bases from V and 6 bases from J, with 11 bases between. The CDR3 is 13 residues long. CDR1 is LGHDT and CDR2 is YNNKEL in the germline V gene (reference sequence). CDR3 loop: CASSLRTANIQYF. CDR3 nucleotide sequence: TGTGCCAGCAGCTTACGGACAGCAAACATTCAGTACTTC.

This sequence joins TRBV18 and TRBJ2-1, with D possibly TRBD2 on 6 matching bases. Germline values: CDR1 KGHSH, CDR2 LQKENI. Trimming left V 3 bases short and J 5 bases short, with 11 bases between. The CDR3 is 14 amino acids. CDR3 DNA: TGTGCCAGCTCACCTGGACTACTCAACAATGAGCAGTTCTTC. Its translation is CASSPGLLNNEQFF.

This CDR3 is CATPVTPLGNTIYF. As DNA, the CDR3 is TGTGCCACCCCCGTAACCCCTCTGGGAAACACCATATATTTT. The chain combines TRBV24-1 with TRBJ1-3; no clear D. CDR3 size: 14 residues. CDR1 and CDR2 from the germline V gene are KGHDR and SFDVKD. V shed 9 bases and J shed 4 bases, with 15 bases lying between them.

J is TRBJ2-2 and V is TRBV2; D is uncertain. Trimming removed 6 bases from V and 0 bases from J, with 8 bases in between. This CDR3 is built from 14 residues. Germline-derived CDR1 and CDR2 are SNHLY and FYNNEI. DNA of the CDR3: TGTGCCAGCAGCCGGTTCCCGAACACCGGGGAGCTGTTTTTT. Amino acids: CASSRFPNTGELFF.

The chain links TRBV5-6 to TRBJ2-1, with D tentatively TRBD2 (5 bases). V was clipped by 2 bases and J by 0 bases, with 9 bases between them. The CDR3 is made up of 15 amino acids. From germline, CDR1 is SGHDT and CDR2 YYEEEE. Here the CDR3 reads CASSLEGSSYNEQFF. For the CDR3, the DNA is TGTGCCAGCAGCTTAGAGGGCAGCTCCTACAATGAGCAGTTCTTC.

The chain combines TRBV10-3 with TRBJ1-2; no clear D gene. Between the trimmed V and J ends, which lost 1 base and 2 bases, there was a span of 8 bases. The CDR3 contains 14 residues. Germline V gives CDR1 ENHRY, CDR2 SYGVKD. DNA of the CDR3: TGTGCCATCAGTGAGTTACCGATCAACTATGGCTACACCTTC. Encoded protein: CAISELPINYGYTF.

This chain links TRBV6-5 with TRBJ1-2; D gene unclear. V was trimmed by 0 bases and J by 2 bases, leaving 7 bases between them. This CDR3 spans 14 amino acids. Germline V CDR1 and CDR2: MNHEY, SVGAGI. The DNA of the CDR3 is TGTGCCAGCAGTTACTCGCGCAGAAACTATGGCTACACCTTC. It yields the protein CASSYSRRNYGYTF.